The 21 T cell receptor beta chains presented below share a single source sample, sequenced in a study of cytomegalovirus exposure and HLA in healthy donors. Sequencing was performed with immunoSEQ multiplex PCR; in TCRdb, only in-frame clones are kept and a portion is missing. Of 90,000 to 100,000 clones in the sample, around 93% were seen once. Sequencing was done on a sample of PBMCs. The receptors originated from a woman aged 25-40 years in good health and CMV-seropositive.

The CDR3 loop reads CASSRYRGQETQYF. Written as DNA, the CDR3 is TGTGCCAGCAGTAGATACAGGGGCCAAGAGACCCAGTACTTC. The chain uses TRBV25-1 and TRBJ2-5; 7 positions agree with TRBD1. The germline V gene has CDR1 MGHDK and CDR2 SYGVNS. Trimming took 5 bases from V and 1 from J; bases not matched to a gene: 4. The CDR3 has 14 residues.

J is TRBJ1-2 and V is TRBV19; weak D call: TRBD1 (5 bases). CDR1 is LNHDA, CDR2 SQIVND, per germline (reference sequence). Trimming left V 4 bases short and J 6 bases short, with 12 bases between. CDR3 length equals 13 residues. CDR3 protein: CASSRGGEDGYTF. The CDR3 DNA is TGTGCCAGTAGTAGGGGCGGCGAGGATGGCTACACCTTC.

The CDR3 DNA reads as TGTGCCAGTAGTATGTGGAGCGGGCCTACCTACGAGCAGTACTTC. It codes for CASSMWSGPTYEQYF. The chain combines TRBV19 with TRBJ2-7; possibly TRBD2 for D (6 bases). The ends were cut back, 3 bases at V and 2 bases at J, with 14 bases in the middle. The CDR3 length is 15 residues. The V gene's germline CDR1 is LNHDA and CDR2 SQIVND (reference sequence).

The gene calls are TRBV5-1 and TRBJ1-1; D not certain. V lost 0 bases, J lost 4 bases, and 16 bases lay in between. The CDR3 totals 16 residues. CDR1 SGHRS and CDR2 YFSETQ come from the germline V gene. The DNA of the CDR3 is TGCGCCAGCAGCTTGGATGTGGGAGGAAGAATCACTGAAGCTTTCTTT. It codes for CASSLDVGGRITEAFF.

The J gene is TRBJ1-1, the V gene TRBV27, with 9 bases identical to TRBD1. The CDR3 is 15 residues long. Germline V lookup: CDR1 MNHEY, CDR2 SMNVEV (reference sequence). Trimming took 9 bases from V and 6 from J; bases not matched to a gene: 14. CDR3 DNA sequence: TGTGCCAGTTCACTGACCGGGACAGGGTCTGCTGAAGCTTTCTTT. It yields the protein CASSLTGTGSAEAFF.

The chain links TRBV7-9 to TRBJ2-1; 9 nucleotides agree with TRBD1. The V gene end was trimmed by 1 base and the J gene end by 9 bases; junction bases not matched to a gene: 10. The CDR3 extends over 16 amino acids. Germline V gives CDR1 SEHNR, CDR2 FQNEAQ (reference sequence). CDR3 coding DNA: TGTGCCAGCAGCTTAGGGCTATCCGGGACAGGGATTGAGCAGTTCTTC. Protein: CASSLGLSGTGIEQFF.

V gene TRBV20-1 combines with J gene TRBJ1-1, with D unresolved. CDR1 is DFQATT, CDR2 SNEGSKA, per germline (reference sequence). This CDR3 comprises 11 residues. The germline V and J ends were trimmed by 2 bases and 7 bases, with 8 bases remaining between them. For the CDR3, the DNA is TGCAGTGCTAGACGGGGAGTTGAAGCTTTCTTT. Its protein product is CSARRGVEAFF.

The genes are TRBV11-2 and TRBJ2-7, with D possibly TRBD2 on 5 matching bases. V was pared by 5 bases and J by 4 bases, with 12 bases between. Germline V gene sequence: CDR1 SGHAT, CDR2 FQNNGV. This CDR3 has 13 residues. In DNA form, the CDR3 reads TGTGCCAGCAGCCTAACCGGGGTTTACGAGCAGTACTTC. This sequence encodes CASSLTGVYEQYF.

CDR3 amino acids: CASSQGGRFGLETQYF. The CDR3 DNA reads as TGCGCCAGCAGCCAAGGTGGCCGTTTCGGGTTGGAGACCCAGTACTTC. V gene TRBV4-3 combines with J gene TRBJ2-5; D gene unclear. The V end lost 1 base, the J end lost 5 bases, and 17 bases lay between the germline ends. Germline V gene data show CDR1 as LGHNA and CDR2 as YSLEER. CDR3 length equals 16 residues.

V is TRBV7-9 and J is TRBJ2-1; D might be TRBD2 (6 bases). The CDR3 loop spans 15 amino acids. CDR1 SEHNR and CDR2 FQNEAQ come from the germline V gene (reference sequence). The V end lost 3 bases, the J end lost 1 base, and 10 bases lay between the germline ends. Here the CDR3 DNA reads TGTGCCAGCAGCTTGTCGGGAGCGTCCTACAATGAGCAGTTCTTC. This gives the protein CASSLSGASYNEQFF.

The CDR3 nucleotides read TGTGCCAGCAGCCAGGGACTAGCGGGAGTCGACATTCAGTACTTC. As protein: CASSQGLAGVDIQYF. The chain combines TRBV7-9 with TRBJ2-4, with 14 nucleotides matching TRBD2. Germline V gene lookup returns CDR1 SEHNR and CDR2 FQNEAQ (reference sequence). The CDR3 length is 15 residues. V lost 5 bases, J lost 8 bases, and 5 bases stayed unmatched.

J is TRBJ2-5 and V is TRBV28; 11 nucleotides align to TRBD2. The CDR3 loop spans 20 amino acids. Germline trimming cut 6 bases from V and 7 bases from J; bases unmatched to any gene: 25. Germline assignment: CDR1 MDHEN and CDR2 SYDVKM. This chain's CDR3 is CASRLPGTSGPHGGVGTQYF. The CDR3 nucleotides read TGTGCCAGCAGACTTCCCGGGACTAGCGGACCTCACGGAGGTGTCGGGACCCAGTACTTC. The entire variable domain, with the rest obtained from reference TRBV28 and TRBJ2-5, is as follows: DVKVTQSSRYLVKRTGEKVFLECVQDMDHENMFWYRQDPGLGLRLIYFSYDVKMKEKGDIPEGYSVSREKKERFSLILESASTNQTSMYLCASRLPGTSGPHGGVGTQYFGPGTRLLVL.

This clone was detected only a few times. The rearrangement uses TRBV7-9 and TRBJ2-1; 9 bases line up with TRBD1. CDR3 size: 15 residues. Trimming at V came to 5 bases and at J to 8 bases, leaving 10 bases not matched to a gene. The V gene's germline CDR1 is SEHNR and CDR2 FQNEAQ (reference sequence). The CDR3 loop is CASSRPGTGFDEQFF. The CDR3 DNA reads as TGTGCCAGCAGCCGTCCCGGGACAGGGTTCGATGAGCAGTTCTTC.

The table lists this clone with many counts. V gene TRBV4-3 combines with J gene TRBJ2-3; 8 bases map to TRBD2. The CDR3 spans 16 residues. In germline, CDR1 is LGHNA, CDR2 YSLEER. With V trimmed by 3 bases and J by 2 bases, 7 bases remained unmatched. This CDR3 is CASSHNSGANTDTQYF. For the CDR3, the DNA is TGCGCCAGCAGCCACAATAGCGGGGCAAACACAGATACGCAGTATTTT.

CDR3 DNA: TGTGCCAGCAGTCCTGCTAGCGGGAGGGCCGGCTTCGGAGGCAATGAGCAGTTCTTC. It is translated as CASSPASGRAGFGGNEQFF. This chain uses TRBV27 with TRBJ2-1, with TRBD2 matching 12 bases. The CDR3 runs to 19 residues. V shed 5 bases, J shed 6 bases, and the junction held 17 bases outside the gene matches. Germline CDR1 is MNHEY and CDR2 is SMNVEV (reference sequence).

The chain carries TRBV7-9 and TRBJ2-1; D may be TRBD2 (6 bases). CDR1 is SEHNR, CDR2 FQNEAQ, per germline (reference sequence). Trimming removed 2 bases from V and 0 bases from J, with 8 bases in between. The CDR3 has 15 amino acids. Here the CDR3 reads CASSLTSRSYNEQFF. In nucleotides, the CDR3 is TGTGCCAGCAGCTTAACTAGCCGCTCCTACAATGAGCAGTTCTTC.

This sequence joins TRBV27 and TRBJ1-2; TRBD1 might be the D (6 bases). CDR1 and CDR2 (germline): MNHEY, SMNVEV (reference sequence). CDR3 size: 13 residues. Trimming removed 6 bases from V and 1 base from J, with 9 bases in between. CDR3 nucleotide sequence: TGTGCCAGCAGAAGACAGGATAACTATGGCTACACCTTC. It yields the protein CASRRQDNYGYTF.

CDR3 DNA sequence: TGCGCCAGCAGCCGGGGAGTGGTGAACACTGAAGCTTTCTTT. This gives the protein CASSRGVVNTEAFF. The rearrangement joins TRBV4-1 to TRBJ1-1; D uncertain. Trimming cost V 4 bases and J 0 bases, with 9 bases left between them. The CDR3 contains 14 residues. Germline values: CDR1 MGHRA, CDR2 YSYEKL.

The chain uses TRBV25-1 and TRBJ1-1; the D is unclear. This CDR3 is built from 15 residues. Germline-derived CDR1 and CDR2 are MGHDK and SYGVNS. The ends were cut back, 1 base at V and 0 bases at J, with 9 bases in the middle. The DNA for the CDR3 is TGTGCCAGCAGTGAATCAGGTCGGCTGAACACTGAAGCTTTCTTT. Translating it yields CASSESGRLNTEAFF.

The chain recombines TRBV7-8 with TRBJ1-1; TRBD1 might be the D (6 bases). The CDR3 runs 13 residues. Germline V gene lookup returns CDR1 SGHVS and CDR2 FQNEAQ. V gave up 6 bases and J gave up 4 bases, with 12 bases separating them. Written as DNA, the CDR3 is TGTGCCAGCAGAAGGGGGGGAGGCACTGAAGCTTTCTTT. Residues: CASRRGGGTEAFF. The full variable domain, with the rest looked up from reference TRBV7-8 and TRBJ1-1, is GAGVSQSPRYKVAKRGQDVALRCDPISGHVSLFWYQQALGQGPEFLTYFQNEAQLDKSGLPSDRFFAERPEGSVSTLKIQRTQQEDSAVYLCASRRGGGTEAFFGQGTRLTVV.

Comments on this clone: Sequence at one end of the junction differs from germline and may be a read error. The chain has TRBV27 and TRBJ2-7; D uncertain. The CDR3 extends over 13 amino acids. The V gene's germline CDR1 is MNHEY and CDR2 SMNVEV (reference sequence). The CDR3 loop is CASTNPPYYGQYF. CDR3 nucleotide sequence: TGTGCCAGCACCAACCCTCCGTACTACGGGCAGTACTTC.